These 19 T cell receptor beta chains were sequenced from one sample in a study of cytomegalovirus exposure and HLA in healthy donors. Both 60 Vbeta primers and 13 Jbeta primers went into the PCR. Repertoires were generated with immunoSEQ multiplex PCR, while TCRdb's copy carries only in-frame clones and drops some. The sample has 95,000 to 100,000 clones, around 82% seen once. Sequenced material: PBMCs. The source of these receptors is a man aged 40-55 years in good health and CMV-seronegative.

The rearrangement uses TRBV6-1 and TRBJ1-5; 7 nucleotides match TRBD1. Germline V gives CDR1 MNHNS, CDR2 SASEGT. The CDR3 totals 15 residues. V lost 6 bases, J lost 3 bases, and 8 bases stayed unmatched. The CDR3 nucleotides are TGTGCCAGCAGAGGGGGCAGGGGGTACAATCAGCCCCAGCATTTT. Protein product: CASRGGRGYNQPQHF.

V and J are TRBV28 and TRBJ1-1, with D possibly matching TRBD1 (5 bases). The CDR3 extends over 13 amino acids. Germline CDR1 and CDR2: MDHEN and SYDVKM. Trimming shortened V by 2 bases and J by 4 bases, and 8 bases separated the two germline ends. CDR3 nucleotide sequence: TGTGCCAGCAGTTTACGGGGGGGCACTGAAGCTTTCTTT. Amino acids: CASSLRGGTEAFF.

V usage is TRBV28 and J usage is TRBJ1-2; D perhaps matches TRBD1 (5 bases). This CDR3 has 9 residues. The germline gives CDR1 MDHEN, CDR2 SYDVKM. Trimming shortened V by 9 bases and J by 8 bases, and 7 bases separated the two germline ends. In DNA, the CDR3 is TGTGCCAGACCAGGGGGCTACACCTTC. Translated, it gives CARPGGYTF.

The DNA for the CDR3 is TGTGCCAGCAGAGGGACAGGGAGGTACGAGCAGTACTTC. This encodes CASRGTGRYEQYF. The chain has TRBV6-5 and TRBJ2-7; 9 positions agree with TRBD1. The CDR3 spans 13 residues. Germline CDR1 and CDR2: MNHEY and SVGAGI. The ends lost 6 bases at V and 4 bases at J; junction bases unmatched: 4.

The genes are TRBV7-2 and TRBJ2-6; D is perhaps TRBD1 (6 bases). The V gene lost 0 bases and the J gene lost 3 bases, with 9 bases spanning the gap. CDR1 and CDR2 (germline): SGHTA, FQGNSA. The CDR3 totals 16 residues. The CDR3 loop is CASSLATGIGANVLTF. The CDR3 nucleotides are TGTGCCAGCAGCTTAGCAACAGGGATTGGGGCCAACGTCCTGACTTTC.

The V call is TRBV7-9, the J call TRBJ2-3; weak D call: TRBD1 (5 bases). The germline gives CDR1 SEHNR, CDR2 FQNEAQ (reference sequence). The V end was cut by 1 base, the J end by 5 bases, with 7 bases between. The CDR3 has 13 amino acids. In DNA, the CDR3 is TGTGCCAGCAGCTTAGTCAGGGAAGATACGCAGTATTTT. Protein: CASSLVREDTQYF.

The chain has TRBV27 and TRBJ2-6; the D is unclear. The germline V and J ends were trimmed by 6 bases and 0 bases, with 6 bases remaining between them. CDR1 and CDR2 from the germline V gene are MNHEY and SMNVEV (reference sequence). The CDR3 sequence is 14 residues long. The CDR3 region is CASSSTSGANVLTF. CDR3 DNA: TGTGCCAGCAGCAGTACCTCTGGGGCCAACGTCCTGACTTTC.

This chain links TRBV5-6 with TRBJ2-7; 7 bases align to TRBD1. Germline CDR1 and CDR2: SGHDT and YYEEEE. J was trimmed by 0 bases and V by 3 bases; bases with no gene match: 9. The CDR3 has 16 residues. For the CDR3, the DNA is TGTGCCAGCAGCTGGGCGACAGGGCCCAGCTCCTACGAGCAGTACTTC. Translation: CASSWATGPSSYEQYF.

This chain joins TRBV28 and TRBJ2-4; D ambiguous. Germline V CDR1 and CDR2: MDHEN, SYDVKM. V lost 1 base, J lost 0 bases, and 7 bases lay in between. This CDR3 comprises 15 residues. This chain's CDR3 is CASSLSHRAKNIQYF. CDR3 sequence (DNA): TGTGCCAGCAGTTTATCGCACAGAGCCAAAAACATTCAGTACTTC.

This clone was counted a few times. This chain joins TRBV15 and TRBJ1-2; TRBD1 is a possible D gene (5 bases). Germline CDR1 is LNHNV and CDR2 is YYDKDF (reference sequence). V shed 7 bases and J shed 4 bases, with 13 bases lying between them. The CDR3 has 13 residues. CDR3 bases: TGTGCCACCACGACCGACAGCGCCTATGGCTACACCTTC. It encodes CATTTDSAYGYTF. The full variable domain, completed using reference TRBV15 and TRBJ1-2, is DAMVIQNPRYQVTQFGKPVTLSCSQTLNHNVMYWYQQKSSQAPKLLFHYYDKDFNNEADTPDNFQSRRPNTSFCFLDIRSPGLGDTAMYLCATTTDSAYGYTFGSGTRLTVV.

The genes are TRBV6-1 and TRBJ2-1; 14 bases line up with TRBD2. This CDR3 has 19 amino acids. V lost 4 bases, J lost 0 bases, and 8 bases stayed unmatched. The germline gives CDR1 MNHNS, CDR2 SASEGT. CDR3: CASSVGGTSGSPSYNEQFF. For the CDR3, the DNA is TGTGCCAGCAGTGTGGGGGGGACTAGCGGGAGTCCCTCCTACAATGAGCAGTTCTTC.

The chain uses TRBV7-9 and TRBJ2-1; TRBD1 agrees at 7 bases. Germline lookup yields CDR1 SEHNR and CDR2 FQNEAQ (reference sequence). The CDR3 covers 16 residues. V shed 5 bases and J 1 base; nucleotides not matched to a gene: 8. CDR3 loop: CASSPRLGQSYNEQFF. The CDR3 region has the DNA TGTGCCAGCAGCCCCCGGTTGGGACAGTCCTACAATGAGCAGTTCTTC.

V gene TRBV11-2 combines with J gene TRBJ2-1; 7 bases agree with TRBD2. The V segment lost 5 bases and the J segment 3 bases; nucleotides outside the gene matches: 4. The germline V gene encodes CDR1 SGHAT and CDR2 FQNNGV. The CDR3 is 14 residues long. The CDR3 is CASSTGLFYNEQFF. CDR3 coding DNA: TGTGCCAGCAGCACGGGACTATTCTACAATGAGCAGTTCTTC. The complete variable domain, with remaining parts taken from reference TRBV11-2 and TRBJ2-1, reads EAGVAQSPRYKIIEKRQSVAFWCNPISGHATLYWYQQILGQGPKLLIQFQNNGVVDDSQLPKDRFSAERLKGVDSTLKIQPAKLEDSAVYLCASSTGLFYNEQFFGPGTRLTVL.

The V gene is TRBV28, the J gene TRBJ1-6; D is perhaps TRBD1 (6 bases). The CDR3 is 15 residues long. V was pared by 5 bases and J by 12 bases, with 20 bases between. The germline gives CDR1 MDHEN, CDR2 SYDVKM. The CDR3 coding sequence is TGTGCCAGCAGTGCCGGACAGTTGGGTTGGGGACCCCTCCACTTT. It specifies CASSAGQLGWGPLHF.

This clone was picked up one time. This chain uses TRBV2 with TRBJ2-7, with a tentative D call TRBD1 (6 bases). Germline V CDR1 and CDR2: SNHLY, FYNNEI. Between the trimmed V and J ends, which lost 6 bases and 0 bases, there was a span of 12 bases. The CDR3 has 14 residues. CDR3 DNA sequence: TGTGCCAGCAGGGGGACATCGTCCTCCTACGAGCAGTACTTC. It translates to CASRGTSSSYEQYF.

The V gene is TRBV14, the J gene TRBJ1-2, with 7 positions matching TRBD1. Per germline, CDR1 SGHDN and CDR2 FVKESK. The CDR3 covers 15 residues. V lost 4 bases to trimming and J lost 2 bases; unmatched junction nucleotides: 7. The CDR3 reads CASSLMQTGNYGYTF. As DNA, the CDR3 is TGTGCCAGCAGCCTGATGCAGACAGGGAACTATGGCTACACCTTC.

The sample holds one count of this clone. The chain employs TRBV6-5 and TRBJ2-7; D possibly corresponds to TRBD1 (6 bases). V gave up 7 bases and J gave up 6 bases, with 16 bases separating them. Germline V lookup: CDR1 MNHEY, CDR2 SVGAGI. The CDR3 extends over 13 amino acids. CDR3 in DNA: TGTGCCAGCACCCTTGTACAGGGTAGCGAGCAGTACTTC. Translating gives CASTLVQGSEQYF.

On this clone: Different DNA sequences within this sample yield the same CDR3. This chain connects TRBV6-6 to TRBJ1-6; D is unclear. CDR1 is MNHNY and CDR2 is SVGAGI in the germline V gene (reference sequence). This CDR3 has 14 residues. V was pared by 2 bases and J by 7 bases, with 9 bases between. For the CDR3, the DNA is TGTGCCAGCAGTTACGGGCAGAACAATTCACCCCTCCACTTT. Residues: CASSYGQNNSPLHF.

V is TRBV5-4 and J is TRBJ1-6; D is possibly TRBD1 (6 bases). Trimming took off 4 bases at V and 7 bases at J, with 18 bases between the two ends. CDR3 length: 16 residues. The germline gives CDR1 SGHNT, CDR2 YYREEE (reference sequence). CDR3 in amino acids: CASSTDRSQANSPLHF. CDR3 DNA sequence: TGTGCCAGCAGCACTGACAGGTCCCAGGCCAATTCACCCCTCCACTTT. The full variable domain, rest sourced from reference TRBV5-4 and TRBJ1-6, is ETGVTQSPTHLIKTRGQQVTLRCSSQSGHNTVSWYQQALGQGPQFIFQYYREEENGRGNFPPRFSGLQFPNYSSELNVNALELDDSALYLCASSTDRSQANSPLHFGNGTRLTVT.